The following is a TCR beta chain sequence with its context. Its antigen is as yet unknown. Unique molecular identifiers were incorporated during preparation of the TCRbeta library. TCRdb processed the PCR reads anew with MiXCR; each CDR3 protein has one entry. The sample includes hundreds of thousands of distinct CDR3 sequences, about 16% of them seen just once. This specimen comes from a study of T-cell reconstitution after alpha-beta-depleted transplantation in children. General observations from the study: Surviving recipient T cells and thymic progenitors underlay high day-60 TCRbeta diversity in some patients. Expanded graft clones numbering several hundred reportedly gave rise to alpha-beta T cells about two months after transplant. A year had passed since transplant, and T-cell counts and diversity by then came mostly from newly produced T cells.

This sequence originates from a male patient between 2 and 9 years old who had a stem cell transplant for acute lymphoblastic leukemia, so the T cells may come from the graft donor. The material sequenced was PBMCs, mostly from graft donor cells, taken 360 days after TCRalphabeta/CD19-depleted stem cell transplant.

The CDR3 DNA follows: TGTGCCAGCAGCGTATCCCCAGGGGGGCGAGAGACCCAGTACTTC. Translating it yields CASSVSPGGRETQYF. This chain links TRBV9 with TRBJ2-5, with D tentatively TRBD1 (7 bases). V shed 1 base and J shed 4 bases, with 14 bases lying between them. The CDR3 loop spans 15 amino acids. Germline assignment: CDR1 SGDLS and CDR2 YYNGEE.